The 12 T cell receptor beta chains presented below share a single source sample, sequenced in a study of shared clonotypes between healthy human individuals. The method was immunoSEQ multiplex PCR; TCRdb's version includes in-frame clones alone and lacks a portion of them. This table has about 2,200,000 clones, approximately 94% appearing once. Naive CD8 cells were CD45RO-negative, positively selected for CCR7, excluding terminally differentiated effector memory CD45RA+ cells. The sample consisted of naive CD8+ T cells from PBMCs. These receptor sequences come from a man between 18 and 35 years old in good health. Some clones in this sample may be carry-over from other donors' samples.

The chain uses TRBV11-3 and TRBJ2-3, with D perhaps matching TRBD2 (6 bases). V gave up 6 bases and J gave up 1 base, with 11 bases separating them. Germline V lookup: CDR1 SGHNT, CDR2 YENEEA. This CDR3 is built from 14 residues. CDR3 in DNA: TGTGCCAGCAGTTTCGGGGGACGCACAGATACGCAGTATTTT. Translated: CASSFGGRTDTQYF.

V gene TRBV6-4 combines with J gene TRBJ1-1, with 7 bases identical to TRBD1. The CDR3 spans 16 residues. Germline V lookup: CDR1 MRHNA, CDR2 SNTAGT. Unmatched junction bases numbered 9, after V lost 4 bases and J lost 1 base. CDR3 DNA: TGTGCCAGCAGTGGCCAGAGCAGGGGGAGGAACACTGAAGCTTTCTTT. Protein: CASSGQSRGRNTEAFF.

This clone has only one observation. V gene TRBV7-8 combines with J gene TRBJ2-1; D is ambiguous. The germline V gene has CDR1 SGHVS and CDR2 FQNEAQ. V gave up 1 base and J gave up 5 bases, with 12 bases separating them. This CDR3 spans 15 amino acids. CDR3 bases: TGTGCCAGCAGCTTAGTTCCCTACAGCGACAATGAGCAGTTCTTC. It encodes CASSLVPYSDNEQFF.

This chain joins TRBV6-5 and TRBJ2-7, with D uncertain. The CDR3 runs 13 residues. In germline, CDR1 is MNHEY, CDR2 SVGAGI. V lost 6 bases and J 0 bases, leaving 9 bases between the germline ends. This CDR3 reads CASRYGNSYEQYF. The CDR3 DNA follows: TGTGCCAGCAGGTATGGAAACTCCTACGAGCAGTACTTC.

As to this clone: The same CDR3 can be traced to other DNA sequences in this sample. The V and J genes are TRBV27 and TRBJ2-2; D is uncertain. The CDR3 is 13 amino acids. V shed 4 bases and J shed 1 base, with 4 bases lying between them. CDR1 is MNHEY, CDR2 SMNVEV, per germline (reference sequence). The CDR3 DNA follows: TGTGCCAGCAGTTCCTTGAACACCGGGGAGCTGTTTTTT. Encoded protein: CASSSLNTGELFF.

The chain joins TRBV6-5 to TRBJ2-3, with D possibly TRBD2 on 6 matching bases. The CDR3 contains 15 residues. The germline CDR1 and CDR2 sequences are MNHEY and SVGAGI. V lost 7 bases and J lost 1, with 15 bases in between. This CDR3 reads CASIPSEGRTDTQYF. The CDR3 coding sequence is TGTGCCAGCATCCCTAGCGAGGGGCGCACAGATACGCAGTATTTT.

V is TRBV11-2 and J is TRBJ2-2; a possible D gene is TRBD2 (6 bases). Germline CDR1 is SGHAT and CDR2 is FQNNGV. With 5 bases removed from V and 8 bases from J, the gap between germline ends came to 15 bases. The CDR3 loop spans 14 amino acids. DNA for the CDR3: TGTGCCAGCAGCCTGGGACTCTTACCGGGGGAGCTGTTTTTT. Encoded protein: CASSLGLLPGELFF.

This chain joins TRBV29-1 and TRBJ2-1; 8 nucleotides line up with TRBD2. The CDR3 runs 16 residues. Germline V lookup: CDR1 SQVTM, CDR2 ANQGSEA. The V and J ends lost 6 bases and 8 bases, in that order; junction bases with no gene match: 18. The CDR3 nucleotides read TGCAGCGTAGCCCAGCTAGCGGGCGCCCTGGCCGATGAGCAGTTCTTC. Protein sequence: CSVAQLAGALADEQFF.

The J gene is TRBJ2-7, the V gene TRBV28, with D possibly matching TRBD1 (5 bases). The CDR3 extends over 13 amino acids. The V gene lost 4 bases and the J gene lost 6 bases, with 13 bases spanning the gap. Germline CDR1 reads MDHEN; CDR2 reads SYDVKM. The CDR3 protein is CASSSTPGSEQYF. In nucleotides, the CDR3 is TGTGCCAGCAGTTCGACCCCAGGGTCCGAGCAGTACTTC.

The rearrangement joins TRBV10-3 to TRBJ1-1; TRBD1 agrees at 11 bases. The length of the CDR3 is 13 residues. V lost 10 bases, J lost 1 base, and 2 bases stayed unmatched. The germline CDR1 and CDR2 sequences are ENHRY and SYGVKD. For the CDR3, the DNA is TGTGCCACCGGACAGGGGGCGAACACTGAAGCTTTCTTT. Its protein product is CATGQGANTEAFF.

V gene TRBV5-5 combines with J gene TRBJ2-3; no firm D call. V was clipped by 0 bases and J by 5 bases, with 7 bases between them. The CDR3 loop spans 13 amino acids. In germline, CDR1 is SGHKS, CDR2 YYEKEE (reference sequence). The CDR3 loop reads CASSLAWGDTQYF. The CDR3 bases are TGTGCCAGCAGCTTGGCGTGGGGAGATACGCAGTATTTT.

Remarks on this clone: The identical CDR3 is also encoded by other nucleotide sequences in the sample. The chain couples TRBV6-5 to TRBJ1-5; D possibly corresponds to TRBD1 (6 bases). The CDR3 covers 13 residues. Germline CDR1 reads MNHEY; CDR2 reads SVGAGI. V lost 6 bases, J lost 4 bases, and 10 bases lay in between. The CDR3 sequence: CASRDSSNQPQHF. CDR3 coding DNA: TGTGCCAGCAGGGACAGCTCAAATCAGCCCCAGCATTTT.